These T cell receptor beta chains were read from a single sample in a study of regulatory T cells in long-lasting Graves disease. TCRdb passed the multiplex PCR reads through MiXCR, listing each CDR3 protein once. This table has about 290,000 distinct CDR3 sequences, roughly a fifth appearing once. The sequencing here drew on peripheral blood mononuclear cells (PBMCs), taken when the disease was refractory, from a patient treated with antithyroid drugs. Receptors originate from a female donor with Graves disease. CDR3s include the opening cysteine and the closing phenylalanine or tryptophan. Fields, in order: V gene, J gene, D gene, clone size, CDR3 DNA, CDR3 protein. The D gene is left open where the match is weak. The listing skips clone size in some rows; elsewhere it reads once, few, many or a size class.

V: TRBV13; J: TRBJ2-1; D: TRBD2; size: few; DNA: TGTGCCAGCAGCTTCTCCCGGGTAGCGGGAGGAAATGAGCAGTTCTTC; CDR3: CASSFSRVAGGNEQFF
V: TRBV29-1; J: TRBJ1-2; D: -; size: many; DNA: TGCAGCGTACCGGCCCTTCACTATGGCTACACCTTC; CDR3: CSVPALHYGYTF
V: TRBV2; J: TRBJ2-7; D: -; size: many; DNA: TGTGCCAGCAGTGAGGGAGCGGTGGCTATAACCTACGAGCAGTACTTC; CDR3: CASSEGAVAITYEQYF
V: TRBV5-1; J: TRBJ2-5; D: -; size: few; DNA: TGCGCCAGCAGCCCTGGGCTGGCGTCAGGTGATCAAGAGACCCAGTACTTC; CDR3: CASSPGLASGDQETQYF
V: TRBV9; J: TRBJ2-1; D: -; size: few; DNA: TGTGCCAGCAGCGTAACAGGGGGGGCCTACAATGAGCAGTTCTTC; CDR3: CASSVTGGAYNEQFF
V: TRBV16; J: TRBJ2-7; D: -; size: -; DNA: TGTGCCAGCAGCCCCTCTTCGGGAGAGGGGCACGAGCAGTACTTC; CDR3: CASSPSSGEGHEQYF
V: TRBV4-1; J: TRBJ2-5; D: -; size: -; DNA: TGCGCCAGCAGCCAAGAGAGAGGAAATCAAGAGACCCAGTACTTC; CDR3: CASSQERGNQETQYF
V: TRBV12-3/TRBV12-4; J: TRBJ1-5; D: TRBD1; size: many; DNA: TGTGCCAGCAGAAGACAGGGGAGTCAGCCCCAGCATTTT; CDR3: CASRRQGSQPQHF
V: TRBV6-9; J: TRBJ2-7; D: -; size: many; DNA: TGTGCCAGCAGTTACTCCCAACTAGTCTACGAGCAGTACTTC; CDR3: CASSYSQLVYEQYF
V: TRBV4-3; J: TRBJ1-1; D: TRBD1; size: -; DNA: TGCGCCAGCAGCCAATTCCCACCTCGGACAGGGGGAAACACTGAAGCTTTCTTT; CDR3: CASSQFPPRTGGNTEAFF
V: TRBV27; J: TRBJ2-2; D: TRBD1; size: -; DNA: TGTGCCAGCAGTTTAGGGACAGGGCACACCGGGGAGCTGTTTTTT; CDR3: CASSLGTGHTGELFF